This T cell receptor (beta chain) is from a study of OX40 agonist ivuxolimab in advanced cancers. CDR3 length: 16 amino acids. Looked up from germline, CDR1 is SGHVS and CDR2 is FQNEAQ. Repertoires were generated with immunoSEQ multiplex PCR, while TCRdb's copy carries only in-frame clones and drops some. The repertoire holds approximately 80,000 clones, around 90% seen once, with over 0.2% in the top ten. The input for sequencing was CD4+ or CD8+ T cells sorted from blood, taken in a trial of the OX40 agonist ivuxolimab. The chain combines TRBV7-8 with TRBJ2-5; TRBD1 aligns across 10 bases. The J call may not be correct, given that the DNA end is closer to TRBJ2-7. The sequence was collected from an adult with an advanced solid tumor such as melanoma, head and neck, liver or kidney cancer. The CDR3 is CASSLGGTGAGYEQYF. CDR3 sequence (DNA): TGTGCCAGCAGCTTAGGGGGGACAGGGGCGGGGTACGAGCAGTACTTC.